This T cell receptor (beta chain) originates from a study of human T cells and chemical hapten exposure. On the study more broadly: The sensitizing agent was 2% DPC, placed on roughly 2 cm by roughly 2 cm of upper inner arm skin. Patients having alopecia areata, totalis or universalis were mostly female.

This clonotype was recorded at least ten times. TCRdb independently ran MiXCR on the RACE reads; one entry per CDR3 protein. In the table there are about 85,000 distinct CDR3 sequences, over 6.5% of which are singletons. Time point indicated: pre-sensitization, week 0. Treatment meaning: therapeutic diphenylcyclopropenone sensitization with weekly scalp DPC. Germline CDR1 reads SQVTM; CDR2 reads ANQGSEA. Between the trimmed V and J ends, which lost 4 bases and 0 bases, there was a span of 11 bases. This CDR3 spans 14 amino acids. The chain has TRBV29-1 and TRBJ2-3; D remains ambiguous. This sequence was found in a man in his forties with alopecia areata. Some clones in this sample may be carry-over from other donors' samples. The material was whole blood, obtained in connection with sensitization to the hapten diphenylcyclopropenone (DPC). Here the CDR3 DNA reads TGCAGCGTTGTACAGTTGACTAGCACAGATACGCAGTATTTT. It is translated as CSVVQLTSTDTQYF.